The T cell receptor (beta chain) under discussion was sequenced for a study of regulatory T cells in long-lasting Graves disease. Whole-study results and caveats: Preferential use of TRBV28, TRBJ1-2 and TRBJ2-5 was seen in persistent disease. Whereas new patients shared 900 to 1,000 public clonotypes, persistent patients shared more, at about 3,000.

The CDR3 consists of 16 residues. The germline V gene encodes CDR1 SGHKS and CDR2 YYEKEE (reference sequence). V lost 3 bases to trimming and J lost 8 bases, with 20 bases between them. With iRepertoire HTBI primers and Arm-PCR of CDR3 regions, TCR beta libraries were built. Authors' data handling: Throughout the samples, researchers identified roughly 59 TRBV and approximately 13 TRBJ segments. TCRdb re-called the multiplex PCR reads through MiXCR, storing one row per CDR3 protein. What appears here as the V and J calls and clone size reflects TCRdb's work, not the paper's. The data contain 450,000 or so distinct CDR3 sequences, under 25% of them singletons. Turning to this clonotype: The antigen remains undetermined.

The time point was: persistent/refractory GD, antithyroid drugs over 5 years with positive TRAb. After RNA was extracted from PBMCs, the TCR library was made from it. The genes are TRBV5-5 and TRBJ1-4; D is possibly TRBD1 (6 bases). Material: peripheral blood mononuclear cells (PBMCs), obtained when the disease was refractory, from a patient treated with antithyroid drugs. This clonotype originated in a female donor with Graves disease. The CDR3 nucleotides read TGTGCCAGCAGCTCCCTCTTGGAGGGGGGACGAGAAAAACTGTTTTTT. It codes for CASSSLLEGGREKLFF.